The clone carrying this T cell receptor (beta chain) was seen only a few times. As yet, its antigen is unknown. The data belong to a study of early T cells in non-severe SARS-CoV-2 infection. Attachment of unique molecular identifiers to individual cDNA molecules was performed. TCRdb reprocessed the 5' RACE reads with MiXCR, giving one entry per CDR3 protein. Altogether some 91,000 distinct CDR3 sequences are present, about 16% being singletons, with the ten largest covering less than 7%. CDR3 length equals 18 residues. V gave up 4 bases and J gave up 0 bases; unmatched junction bases: 13. Germline CDR1 reads SGHKS; CDR2 reads YYEKEE (reference sequence). General study results and limits: Reliance on VDJdb matching favored anti-spike CD8 responses; private and CD4 specificities were missed.

This TCR derives from an adult who was a healthcare worker with PCR-confirmed SARS-CoV-2 infection or an uninfected control (not recorded which). The chain joins TRBV5-5 to TRBJ2-7, with 10 bases matching TRBD2. Input material: whole blood. The CDR3 is CASSPAASGRVNSYEQYF. CDR3 coding DNA: TGTGCCAGCAGCCCAGCAGCTAGCGGGAGAGTTAACTCCTACGAGCAGTACTTC. Combining the CDR3 with reference TRBV5-5 and TRBJ2-7 gives the whole variable domain DAGVTQSPTHLIKTRGQQVTLRCSPISGHKSVSWYQQVLGQGPQFIFQYYEKEERGRGNFPDRFSARQFPNYSSELNVNALLLGDSALYLCASSPAASGRVNSYEQYFGPGTRLTVT.